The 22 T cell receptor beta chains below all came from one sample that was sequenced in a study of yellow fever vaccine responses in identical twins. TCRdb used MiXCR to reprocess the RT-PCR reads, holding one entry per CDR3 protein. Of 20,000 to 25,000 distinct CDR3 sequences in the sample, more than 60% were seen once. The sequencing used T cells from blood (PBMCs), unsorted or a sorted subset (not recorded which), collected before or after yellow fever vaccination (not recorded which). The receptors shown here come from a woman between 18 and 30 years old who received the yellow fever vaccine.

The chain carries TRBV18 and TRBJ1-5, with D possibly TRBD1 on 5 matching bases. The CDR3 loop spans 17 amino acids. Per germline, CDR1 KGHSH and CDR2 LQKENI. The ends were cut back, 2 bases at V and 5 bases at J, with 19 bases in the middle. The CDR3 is CASSPRAGSLKDQPQHF. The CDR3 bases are TGTGCCAGCTCACCAAGGGCAGGGTCTCTTAAGGATCAGCCCCAGCATTTT.

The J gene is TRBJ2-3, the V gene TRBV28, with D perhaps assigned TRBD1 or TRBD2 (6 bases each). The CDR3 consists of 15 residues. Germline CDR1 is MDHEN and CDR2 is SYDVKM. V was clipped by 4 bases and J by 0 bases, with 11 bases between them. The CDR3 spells CASSSGGTSTDTQYF. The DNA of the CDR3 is TGTGCCAGCAGTTCGGGCGGGACAAGCACAGATACGCAGTATTTT.

The CDR3 DNA reads TGTGCCAGCTCACCGGGGGCCCTCCCCAACACTGAAGCTTTCTTT. Its protein is CASSPGALPNTEAFF. The V and J genes are TRBV18 and TRBJ1-1; TRBD1 is a possible D gene (6 bases). This CDR3 is built from 15 residues. The germline gives CDR1 KGHSH, CDR2 LQKENI. V was shortened by 3 bases and J by 2 bases, with 13 bases between the two germline ends.

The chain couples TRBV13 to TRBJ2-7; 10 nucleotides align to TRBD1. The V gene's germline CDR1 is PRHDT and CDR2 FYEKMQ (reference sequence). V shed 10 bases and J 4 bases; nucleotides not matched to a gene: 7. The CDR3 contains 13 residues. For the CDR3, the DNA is TGTGCCACTCGACAGGGGGCTTTGTACGAGCAGTACGTC. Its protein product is CATRQGALYEQYV.

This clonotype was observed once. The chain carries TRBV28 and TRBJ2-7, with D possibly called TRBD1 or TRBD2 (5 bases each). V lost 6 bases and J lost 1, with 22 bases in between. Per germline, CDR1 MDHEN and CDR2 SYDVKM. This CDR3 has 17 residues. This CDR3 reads CASSFITGWGLSYEQYF. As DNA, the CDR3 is TGTGCCAGCAGCTTCATCACGGGATGGGGCCTGTCCTACGAGCAGTACTTC.

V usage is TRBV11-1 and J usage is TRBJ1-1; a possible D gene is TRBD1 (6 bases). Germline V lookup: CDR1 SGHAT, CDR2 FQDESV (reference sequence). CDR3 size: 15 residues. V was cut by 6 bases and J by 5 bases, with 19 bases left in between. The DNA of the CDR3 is TGTGCCAGCAGTGCAACAGGGATGTCCGGGACTGAAGCTTTCTTT. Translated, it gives CASSATGMSGTEAFF.

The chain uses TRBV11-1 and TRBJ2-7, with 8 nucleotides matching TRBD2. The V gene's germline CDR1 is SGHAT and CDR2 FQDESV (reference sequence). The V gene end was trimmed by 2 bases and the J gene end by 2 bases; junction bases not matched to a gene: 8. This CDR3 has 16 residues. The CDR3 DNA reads TGTGCCAGCAGCTTAAACCCAGCGGGAGAGACCTACGAGCAGTACTTC. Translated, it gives CASSLNPAGETYEQYF.

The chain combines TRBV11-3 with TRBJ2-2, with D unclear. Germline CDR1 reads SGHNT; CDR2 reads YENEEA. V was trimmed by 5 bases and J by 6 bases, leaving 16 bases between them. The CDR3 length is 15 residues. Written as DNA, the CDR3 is TGTGCCAGCAGCCCCGAGGTCTTTTGGGCCGGGGAGCTGTTTTTT. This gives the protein CASSPEVFWAGELFF.

The CDR3 nucleotides read TGTGCCAGCAGCTTGGGAGGCCGATTGAGCTCCTACAATGAGCAGTTCTTC. Protein: CASSLGGRLSSYNEQFF. This chain connects TRBV5-6 to TRBJ2-1; no clear D gene. Germline V gene sequence: CDR1 SGHDT, CDR2 YYEEEE. This CDR3 has 17 amino acids. V was cut by 0 bases and J by 0 bases, with 13 bases left in between. The complete variable domain, with remaining parts taken from reference TRBV5-6 and TRBJ2-1, reads DAGVTQSPTHLIKTRGQQVTLRCSPKSGHDTVSWYQQALGQGPQFIFQYYEEEERQRGNFPDRFSGHQFPNYSSELNVNALLLGDSALYLCASSLGGRLSSYNEQFFGPGTRLTVL.

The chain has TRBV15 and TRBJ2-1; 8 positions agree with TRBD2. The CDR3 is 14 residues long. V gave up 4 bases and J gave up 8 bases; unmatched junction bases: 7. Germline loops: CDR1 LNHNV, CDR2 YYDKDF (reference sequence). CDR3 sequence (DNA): TGTGCCACCAGCAATCCCGGACTAGCCTATGAGCAGTTCTTC. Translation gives CATSNPGLAYEQFF.

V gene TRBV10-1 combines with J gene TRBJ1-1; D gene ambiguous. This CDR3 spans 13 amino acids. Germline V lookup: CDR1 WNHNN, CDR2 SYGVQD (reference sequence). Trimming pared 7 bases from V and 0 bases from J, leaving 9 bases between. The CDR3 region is CASTPALNTEAFF. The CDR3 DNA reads TGCGCCAGCACTCCCGCTCTGAACACTGAAGCTTTCTTT.

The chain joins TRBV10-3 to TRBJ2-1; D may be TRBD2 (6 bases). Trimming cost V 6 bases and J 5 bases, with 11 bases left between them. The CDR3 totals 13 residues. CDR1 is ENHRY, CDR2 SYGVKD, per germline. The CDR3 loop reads CAIRGLADNEQFF. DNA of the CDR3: TGTGCCATCAGGGGACTGGCGGACAATGAGCAGTTCTTC.

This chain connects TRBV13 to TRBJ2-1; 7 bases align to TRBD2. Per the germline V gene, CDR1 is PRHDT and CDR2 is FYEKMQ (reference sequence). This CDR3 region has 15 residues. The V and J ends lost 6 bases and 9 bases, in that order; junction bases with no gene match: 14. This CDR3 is CASRFEGGPSGEQFF. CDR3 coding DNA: TGTGCCAGCAGGTTCGAGGGAGGGCCCTCGGGTGAGCAGTTCTTC.

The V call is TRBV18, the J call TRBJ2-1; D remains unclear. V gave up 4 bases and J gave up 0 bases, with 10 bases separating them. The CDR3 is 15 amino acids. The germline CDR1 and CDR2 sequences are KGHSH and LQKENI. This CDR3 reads CASSLTQSSYNEQFF. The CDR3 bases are TGTGCCAGCTCACTTACGCAAAGCTCCTACAATGAGCAGTTCTTC.

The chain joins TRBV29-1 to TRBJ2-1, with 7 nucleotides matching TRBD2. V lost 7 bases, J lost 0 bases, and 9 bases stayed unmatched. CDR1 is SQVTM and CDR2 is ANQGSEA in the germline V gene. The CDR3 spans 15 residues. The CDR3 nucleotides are TGCAGCGCCCAAGACGCGGGAGTCTCCTACAATGAGCAGTTCTTC. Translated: CSAQDAGVSYNEQFF.

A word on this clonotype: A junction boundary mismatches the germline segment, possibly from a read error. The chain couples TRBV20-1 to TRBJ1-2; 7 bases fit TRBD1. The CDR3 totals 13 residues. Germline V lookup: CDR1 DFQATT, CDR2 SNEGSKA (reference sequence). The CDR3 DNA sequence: TGCAGTGCTTCGACAGGGCCTAACTACGGCTACACCTTC. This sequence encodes CSASTGPNYGYTF.

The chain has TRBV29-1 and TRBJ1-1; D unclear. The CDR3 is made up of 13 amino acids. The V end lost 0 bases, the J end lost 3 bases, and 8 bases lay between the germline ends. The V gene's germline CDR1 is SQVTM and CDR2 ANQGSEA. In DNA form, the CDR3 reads TGCAGCGTTGAAGATCCCAGTTACACTGAAGCTTTCTTT. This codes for CSVEDPSYTEAFF.

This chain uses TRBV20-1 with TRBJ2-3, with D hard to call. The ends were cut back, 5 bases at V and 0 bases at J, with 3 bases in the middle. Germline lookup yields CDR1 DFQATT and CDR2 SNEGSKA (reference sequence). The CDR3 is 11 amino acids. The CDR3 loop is CSAPSTDTQYF. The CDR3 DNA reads TGCAGTGCTCCTAGCACAGATACGCAGTATTTT.

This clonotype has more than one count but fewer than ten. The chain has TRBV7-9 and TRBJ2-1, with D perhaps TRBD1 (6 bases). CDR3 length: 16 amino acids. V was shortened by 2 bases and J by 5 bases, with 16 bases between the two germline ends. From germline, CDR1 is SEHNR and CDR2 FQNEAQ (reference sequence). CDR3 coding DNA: TGTGCCAGCAGCTTAAACAGGGACGATGGGAACAATGAGCAGTTCTTC. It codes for CASSLNRDDGNNEQFF.

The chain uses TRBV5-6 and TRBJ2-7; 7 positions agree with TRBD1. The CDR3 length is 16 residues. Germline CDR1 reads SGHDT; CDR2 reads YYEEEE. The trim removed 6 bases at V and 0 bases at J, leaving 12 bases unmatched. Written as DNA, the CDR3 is TGTGCCAGCACGCCCGATCGACAGGGCCCCTCCTACGAGCAGTACGTC. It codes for CASTPDRQGPSYEQYV.

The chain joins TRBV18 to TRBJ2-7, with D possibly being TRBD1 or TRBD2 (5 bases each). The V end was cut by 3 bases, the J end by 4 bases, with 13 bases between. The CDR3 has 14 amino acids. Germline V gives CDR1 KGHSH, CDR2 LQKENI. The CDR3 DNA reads TGTGCCAGCTCACCTAGCGCGAGGACATACGAGCAGTACGTC. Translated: CASSPSARTYEQYV.

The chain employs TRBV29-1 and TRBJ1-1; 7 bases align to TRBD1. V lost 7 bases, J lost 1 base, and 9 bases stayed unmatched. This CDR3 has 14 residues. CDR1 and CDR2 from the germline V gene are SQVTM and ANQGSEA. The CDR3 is CSAKPGQANTEAFF. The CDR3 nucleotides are TGCAGCGCCAAGCCCGGACAGGCGAACACTGAAGCTTTCTTT.